This T cell receptor beta chain is drawn from a study of shared clonotypes between healthy human individuals. Study as a whole: Each donor contributed plates that comprised three CD4 naive, three CD4 memory, two CD8 naive and one CD8 memory. Study-level results: The diversity represented, both genetic and in exposure history, was limited by few donors.

Remarks on this clone: Its matching antigen is unknown.

Repertoires were generated with immunoSEQ multiplex PCR, while TCRdb's copy carries only in-frame clones and drops some. The sample has about 2.2 million clones, about 93% seen once. Terminally differentiated effector memory CD45RA+ cells were excluded from the naive CD8 cells, which were CD45RO-negative and positively selected for CCR7. The length of the CDR3 is 16 residues. With 5 bases removed from V and 8 bases from J, the gap between germline ends came to 24 bases. Germline CDR1 is SEHNR and CDR2 is FQNEAQ (reference sequence). This chain joins TRBV7-9 and TRBJ1-2; D is uncertain. Sample: naive CD8+ T cells from PBMCs. This TCR derives from a man younger than 35 in good health. Some clones in this sample may be carry-over from other donors' samples. CDR3 DNA sequence: TGTGCCAGCAGCCCACCCGCTTTGGTCGGACCGGCGGGCTACACCTTC. Translating gives CASSPPALVGPAGYTF.